The source of this T cell receptor (beta chain) is a study of blood T cell repertoires in COVID-19. The wider study: Samples representing acute and convalescent COVID-19 were sourced from the United States, Italy and Spain. Sources were T cells, B-cell-depleted T cells, or PBMCs; the material itself was cDNA or gDNA.

This clone was detected only once. This CDR3 contains 14 residues. Trimming took off 0 bases at V and 8 bases at J, with 11 bases between the two ends. CDR1 is SGDLS and CDR2 is YYNGEE in the germline V gene. As handled by the study authors: It was from reference gene primer amplification that nucleated cell counts were estimated. TCRdb's copy holds only in-frame clones and misses some; the assay was immunoSEQ multiplex PCR. V and J calls and clone size are given by that table; D and trimming were obtained from the DNA. The repertoire holds roughly 50,000 clones, with roughly 80% as singletons. The TCR originated in a woman aged 80 or over with acute or convalescent COVID-19. This chain links TRBV9 with TRBJ2-2; perhaps TRBD2 as D (5 bases). The sequencing input was peripheral blood. CDR3 sequence reads: CASSVATRTGELFF. CDR3 nucleotides: TGTGCCAGCAGCGTAGCTACGAGGACTGGGGAGCTGTTTTTT. Drawing the rest from reference TRBV9 and TRBJ2-2, the complete variable domain is DSGVTQTPKHLITATGQRVTLRCSPRSGDLSVYWYQQSLDQGLQFLIQYYNGEERAKGNILERFSAQQFPDLHSELNLSSLELGDSALYFCASSVATRTGELFFGEGSRLTVL.